By sample share, the clone carrying this TCR beta chain is medium-sized (0.01 to 0.1%). Its antigen is undetermined. Adaptor-ligated barcode primers were used to amplify TRBV12-4/TRBJ1-2 clonotypes. MiXCR, applied by TCRdb to the multiplex PCR reads, yields one record per CDR3 protein. The table records approximately 1,000 distinct CDR3 sequences, approximately 2.6% of them present only once. The CDR3 runs to 11 residues. Trimming left V 7 bases short and J 8 bases short, with 11 bases between. Findings of the study overall: Tumor Treg TCRs overlapped most with tumor naive CD4+ cells. Under 2% of tumor Treg sequences matched blood Tregs or memory cells. The TCR gene usage of tumor memory CD4+ T cells clustered together with blood and lymph node memory CD4+ cells and with lymph node naive CD4+ cells.

The sorted Tregs were CD4+CD25+CD127-/low cells. The sequenced material came from tumor-infiltrating Tregs sorted from the breast tumor. The TCR sequence derives from a female donor with breast cancer. The chain employs TRBV12-3 or TRBV12-4 and TRBJ1-2; D remains unclear. CDR3 nucleotide sequence: TGTGCCAGCAAAGAGGGCCAGGGCTACACCTTC. Its protein is CASKEGQGYTF.